This TCR beta chain was found in a study of T cell changes during pregnancy in multiple sclerosis. Repertoires were generated with immunoSEQ multiplex PCR, while TCRdb's copy carries only in-frame clones and drops some. This table has roughly 52,000 clones, over 80% appearing once. CDR3 length: 13 amino acids. Deletions cut 7 bases from V and 0 bases from J, with 9 bases between. Germline CDR1 MNHNS, CDR2 SASEGT. The sequences come from CD4+ T cells from peripheral blood mononuclear cells, collected in the third trimester of pregnancy. J is TRBJ2-5 and V is TRBV6-1, with D perhaps matching TRBD1 (5 bases). The receptor was isolated from a female donor with multiple sclerosis, enrolled in a pregnancy study. The CDR3 loop reads CASTDSYQETQYF. The CDR3 DNA reads TGTGCCAGCACCGACAGTTACCAAGAGACCCAGTACTTC.